These T cell receptor beta chains were read from a single sample in a study of shared clonotypes between healthy human individuals. Repertoires were generated with immunoSEQ multiplex PCR, while TCRdb's copy carries only in-frame clones and drops some. The data show some 1 million clones, around 76% seen once. The sequenced material came from memory CD4+ T cells sorted from blood. The receptors were sampled from a man aged 18 to 30 in good health. Both conserved end residues are part of each CDR3. Fields, in order: CDR3 protein, V gene, J gene.

CDR3: CASSNGGDSTDTQYF
V: TRBV5-1
J: TRBJ2-3

CDR3: CASSPSGGIYEQYF
V: TRBV9
J: TRBJ2-7

CDR3: CAWSRAAGNTIYF
V: TRBV30
J: TRBJ1-3

CDR3: CAISTSSTWTGELFF
V: TRBV10-3
J: TRBJ2-2

CDR3: CASSRGGGSYEQYF
V: TRBV9
J: TRBJ2-7

CDR3: CASSPTGYNSPLHF
V: TRBV18
J: TRBJ1-6

CDR3: CASSLSLRGLNTEAFF
V: TRBV7-8
J: TRBJ1-1

CDR3: CASSLEDRRNQPQHF
V: TRBV5-5
J: TRBJ1-5

CDR3: CASSLDRVNTEAFF
V: TRBV5-4
J: TRBJ1-1

CDR3: CASSLGEFGGGTEAFF
V: TRBV7-9
J: TRBJ1-1

CDR3: CASSDVLFGDYGYTF
V: TRBV2
J: TRBJ1-2

CDR3: CASSQDGWGAYGYTF
V: TRBV4-3
J: TRBJ1-2

CDR3: CASSLAASADTQYF
V: TRBV5-4
J: TRBJ2-3

CDR3: CASSQGPGLGYNEQFF
V: TRBV14
J: TRBJ2-1

CDR3: CAWSTGGPSNQPQHF
V: TRBV30
J: TRBJ1-5

CDR3: CAWRERDEAFF
V: TRBV30
J: TRBJ1-1

CDR3: CASSLRKRGETYF
V: TRBV7-2
J: TRBJ2-7